This T cell receptor beta chain was profiled in a study of blood T cell repertoires in COVID-19. As processed by the authors: The authors estimated nucleated cell counts from reference gene primer amplification. Sequenced by immunoSEQ multiplex PCR; TCRdb stores in-frame clones only, minus some. From that table come the V and J calls and clone size; the DNA was used to work out D and trimming. This sample has roughly 300,000 clones, with around four fifths found just once. The V segment lost 4 bases and the J segment 4 bases; nucleotides outside the gene matches: 6. Germline CDR1 and CDR2: SGHKS and YYEKEE (reference sequence). CDR3 length: 14 residues.

The TCR was taken from a woman aged 50 to 60 with acute or convalescent COVID-19. Material: peripheral blood. V usage is TRBV5-5 and J usage is TRBJ2-5, with 8 bases fitting TRBD1. The CDR3 DNA reads TGTGCCAGCAGCCCAGACAGGGGAGGAGAGACCCAGTACTTC. Its translation is CASSPDRGGETQYF.